This T cell receptor beta chain was identified in a study of long-term antiretroviral therapy in people with HIV. In germline, CDR1 is MGHRA, CDR2 YSYEKL. Germline trimming cut 2 bases from V and 4 bases from J; bases unmatched to any gene: 8. The length of the CDR3 is 16 residues. With survey level as its setting, the immunoSEQ assay was v3.0. Data came from immunoSEQ multiplex PCR; TCRdb stores just in-frame clones and leaves some out. The sample holds 30,000 to 40,000 clones, roughly three quarters seen once. This sequence originates from a man between 18 and 35 years old with HIV. The chain recombines TRBV4-1 with TRBJ1-2; 9 bases map to TRBD1. The sequences come from unsorted PBMCs, collected 1.9 years after starting antiretroviral therapy. CDR3 in amino acids: CASSQPPDRGRYGYTF. In DNA form, the CDR3 reads TGCGCCAGCAGCCAACCACCGGACAGGGGTCGCTATGGCTACACCTTC.